This T cell receptor (beta chain) was recovered during a study of beta chain features in type 1 diabetes. The isolated RNA, all of it, was reverse transcribed, so expressed TCRB transcripts were what got sequenced. Clones were sequenced by immunoSEQ multiplex PCR, and TCRdb holds only the in-frame ones, with some missing. The sample holds under 400,000 clones, 14% seen once. Comment on this clone: No antigen is known for it.

Only one heparinised blood draw was taken per donor, and its volume averaged around 110 mL. Notes on the study in general: Moderate yet significant TCRB CDR3 shortening was seen in Type 1 diabetes patients in all four CD4+ subsets. Lower insertion and higher deletion counts appeared at VDJ junctions in type 1 diabetes patients.

Losses at the gene ends were 1 base for V and 4 bases for J; bases not matched to a gene: 3. The CDR3 sequence is 14 residues long. Germline values: CDR1 SGHDT, CDR2 YYEEEE. The sequenced sample consisted of central memory CD4+ T cells from blood. This rearrangement joins TRBV5-6 to TRBJ2-5; 8 bases agree with TRBD1. This receptor was obtained from a man in his thirties or forties in good health. This chain's CDR3 is CASSLTGGAETQYF. CDR3 nucleotides: TGTGCCAGCAGCTTGACAGGGGGTGCAGAGACCCAGTACTTC.